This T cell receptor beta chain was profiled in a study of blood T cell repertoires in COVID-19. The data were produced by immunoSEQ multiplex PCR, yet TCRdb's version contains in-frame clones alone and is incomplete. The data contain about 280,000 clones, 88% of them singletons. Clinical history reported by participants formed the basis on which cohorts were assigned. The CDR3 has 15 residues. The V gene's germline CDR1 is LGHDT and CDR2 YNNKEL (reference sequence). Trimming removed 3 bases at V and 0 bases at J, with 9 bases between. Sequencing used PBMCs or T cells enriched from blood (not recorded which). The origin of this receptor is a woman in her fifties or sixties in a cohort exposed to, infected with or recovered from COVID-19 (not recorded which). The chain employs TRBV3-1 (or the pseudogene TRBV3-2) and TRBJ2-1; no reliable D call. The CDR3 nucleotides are TGTGCCAGCAGCCAGGGTTGGAGCTCCTACAATGAGCAGTTCTTC. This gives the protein CASSQGWSSYNEQFF.